The next 23 T cell receptor beta chains were all read from a single sample in a study of Ad26.COV2.S vaccination and SARS-CoV-2 variants. Treatment meaning: some 20 received Ad26.COV2.S at low or high dose, single or two shots; 5 received placebo; per-sample allocation not given. Collection of the samples took place on day 63 after the first injection of vaccine or placebo. TCRdb's table, derived via immunoSEQ multiplex PCR, lists solely in-frame clones and lacks some. The sample carries around 320,000 clones, 70% to 90% recorded once. Material: peripheral blood, obtained in a trial of Ad26.COV2.S vaccine versus placebo. The receptors were gathered from a person aged 18 to 65 who received the Ad26.COV2.S COVID-19 vaccine or a placebo.

The J gene is TRBJ1-1, the V gene TRBV7-9; TRBD1 matches 7 bases. V lost 5 bases to trimming and J lost 1 base; unmatched junction nucleotides: 7. The germline V gene encodes CDR1 SEHNR and CDR2 FQNEAQ (reference sequence). The CDR3 has 15 residues. CDR3 nucleotide sequence: TGTGCCAGCAGCCCAAAGACAGGGAGGAACACTGAAGCTTTCTTT. Amino acid sequence: CASSPKTGRNTEAFF.

V and J are TRBV5-5 and TRBJ1-4; the D gene is possibly TRBD1 (5 bases). Germline values: CDR1 SGHKS, CDR2 YYEKEE (reference sequence). With 0 bases removed from V and 2 bases from J, the gap between germline ends came to 11 bases. The CDR3 totals 16 residues. The CDR3 DNA sequence: TGTGCCAGCAGCTTGGTGGGGCCAGGGACTAATGAAAAACTGTTTTTT. The encoded protein is CASSLVGPGTNEKLFF.

The chain combines TRBV13 with TRBJ2-2; no firm D call. The length of the CDR3 is 13 residues. CDR1 is PRHDT, CDR2 FYEKMQ, per germline (reference sequence). Trimming cost V 2 bases and J 4 bases, with 5 bases left between them. CDR3 amino acids: CASSLQFTGELFF. The CDR3 bases are TGTGCCAGCAGCTTACAGTTCACCGGGGAGCTGTTTTTT.

This rearrangement joins TRBV19 to TRBJ2-5; D is unresolved. V was cut by 4 bases and J by 2 bases, with 11 bases left in between. CDR1 is LNHDA, CDR2 SQIVND, per germline (reference sequence). The CDR3 extends over 14 amino acids. The CDR3 nucleotides read TGTGCCAGTAGTAATGAAGGGCTACAAGAGACCCAGTACTTC. This sequence encodes CASSNEGLQETQYF.

The chain is built from TRBV6-5 and TRBJ1-4; 7 bases are shared with TRBD1. The germline CDR1 and CDR2 sequences are MNHEY and SVGAGI. The CDR3 runs to 14 residues. V was pared by 5 bases and J by 6 bases, with 6 bases of the junction left unmatched. CDR3 loop: CASSQTGRDEKLFF. The CDR3 region has the DNA TGTGCCAGCAGTCAGACAGGGCGAGATGAAAAACTGTTTTTT.

The J gene is TRBJ2-5, the V gene TRBV24-1; D uncertain. The germline CDR1 and CDR2 sequences are KGHDR and SFDVKD. The V gene lost 5 bases and the J gene lost 1 base, with 10 bases spanning the gap. This CDR3 has 14 residues. The CDR3 loop reads CATSGKAVQETQYF. The CDR3 region has the DNA TGTGCCACCAGTGGGAAGGCAGTCCAAGAGACCCAGTACTTC.

CDR3 sequence (DNA): TGTGCCAGCAGCCAAGACACTAGCGGGGGGATCACAGATACGCAGTATTTT. As protein: CASSQDTSGGITDTQYF. The genes are TRBV4-2 and TRBJ2-3; 12 positions match TRBD2. V lost 0 bases to trimming and J lost 2 bases; unmatched junction nucleotides: 3. CDR1 and CDR2 from the germline V gene are LGHNA and YNFKEQ. The CDR3 length is 17 residues.

The V call is TRBV27, the J call TRBJ1-5, with 7 bases lining up with TRBD1. The CDR3 spans 14 residues. V dropped 6 bases and J dropped 7; count of bases not matched to a gene: 9. Germline lookup yields CDR1 MNHEY and CDR2 SMNVEV (reference sequence). The CDR3 nucleotides are TGTGCCAGCAGACGGGGACAGAGTGAACAGCCCCAGCATTTT. Amino acid sequence: CASRRGQSEQPQHF.

This chain links TRBV6-7 with TRBJ2-3, with D possibly called TRBD1 or TRBD2 (6 bases each). TRBV6-7 is assigned to the ORF class and has an uncertain function. The CDR3 spans 16 residues. The V end lost 0 bases, the J end lost 0 bases, and 10 bases lay between the germline ends. The CDR3 spells CASSYSLGGSTDTQYF. DNA of the CDR3: TGTGCCAGCAGTTACTCTTTGGGGGGCAGCACAGATACGCAGTATTTT.

This clone was picked up a small number of times. The chain combines TRBV19 with TRBJ2-1; D unresolved. V gave up 8 bases and J gave up 1 base, with 9 bases separating them. The CDR3 consists of 13 residues. Germline V gene data show CDR1 as LNHDA and CDR2 as SQIVND (reference sequence). CDR3 protein: CASSWGSYNEQFF. The CDR3 nucleotides are TGTGCCAGTTCTTGGGGTTCCTACAATGAGCAGTTCTTC.

The chain is built from TRBV28 and TRBJ2-1; 14 nucleotides match TRBD2. The germline gives CDR1 MDHEN, CDR2 SYDVKM. V was pared by 6 bases and J by 12 bases, with 7 bases of the junction left unmatched. The CDR3 has 14 amino acids. The CDR3 loop reads CASRTVTSGGAQFF. CDR3 sequence (DNA): TGTGCCAGCAGGACTGTGACTAGCGGGGGGGCGCAGTTCTTC.

The rearrangement links TRBV24-1 to TRBJ2-1, with a tentative D call TRBD2 (5 bases). Germline values: CDR1 KGHDR, CDR2 SFDVKD. The germline V and J ends were trimmed by 6 bases and 5 bases, with 16 bases remaining between them. CDR3 size: 15 residues. The CDR3 loop is CATSFRESGHNEQFF. In nucleotides, the CDR3 is TGTGCCACCAGTTTCCGGGAATCCGGTCACAATGAGCAGTTCTTC.

This chain uses TRBV13 with TRBJ1-1; the D is unclear. CDR1 PRHDT and CDR2 FYEKMQ come from the germline V gene (reference sequence). Trimming left V 5 bases short and J 6 bases short, with 16 bases between. This CDR3 region has 14 residues. CDR3 sequence reads: CASSLPSGYAEAFF. CDR3 in DNA: TGTGCCAGCAGCCTCCCCTCCGGGTACGCTGAAGCTTTCTTT.

The chain couples TRBV9 to TRBJ1-2, with 7 positions matching TRBD1. CDR3 length: 14 residues. V lost 4 bases, J lost 4 bases, and 7 bases stayed unmatched. CDR1 is SGDLS and CDR2 is YYNGEE in the germline V gene. The CDR3 reads CASSTQQGLYGYTF. Written as DNA, the CDR3 is TGTGCCAGCAGCACTCAACAGGGGCTCTATGGCTACACCTTC.

The V and J genes are TRBV11-2 and TRBJ2-7; D may be TRBD1 (6 bases). With 4 bases removed from V and 3 bases from J, the gap between germline ends came to 13 bases. CDR3 size: 14 residues. CDR1 SGHAT and CDR2 FQNNGV come from the germline V gene. This chain's CDR3 is CASSSQTGFYEQYF. CDR3 sequence (DNA): TGTGCCAGCAGCTCCCAGACAGGCTTCTACGAGCAGTACTTC.

The rearrangement joins TRBV6-4 to TRBJ1-6; D is ambiguous. This CDR3 comprises 10 residues. The V gene's germline CDR1 is MRHNA and CDR2 SNTAGT. The V end was cut by 2 bases, the J end by 11 bases, with 1 base between. The CDR3 reads CASSDAPLHF. CDR3 in DNA: TGTGCCAGCAGTGACGCACCCCTCCACTTT.

The chain combines TRBV2 with TRBJ1-5; D is ambiguous. V was pared by 4 bases and J by 5 bases, with 12 bases between. Per germline, CDR1 SNHLY and CDR2 FYNNEI. There are 14 residues in the CDR3. CDR3 residues: CASSVRRADQPQHF. The CDR3 bases are TGTGCCAGCAGTGTCAGGAGGGCCGATCAGCCCCAGCATTTT.

V usage is TRBV7-3 and J usage is TRBJ2-5; 11 nucleotides align to TRBD2. The CDR3 consists of 15 residues. Germline CDR1 SGHTA, CDR2 FQGTGA. The junction had 4 bases not matched to a gene; V was cut back by 3 bases and J by 4 bases. In DNA form, the CDR3 reads TGTGCCAGCAGCTTCGCCGGGACTAGCGGAGAGACCCAGTACTTC. It codes for CASSFAGTSGETQYF.

The chain joins TRBV7-9 to TRBJ2-1; TRBD2 is a possible D gene (5 bases). CDR3 size: 15 residues. The germline CDR1 and CDR2 sequences are SEHNR and FQNEAQ (reference sequence). The germline V and J ends were trimmed by 10 bases and 1 base, with 17 bases remaining between them. The CDR3 sequence: CATRGMSGSYNEQFF. In nucleotides, the CDR3 is TGTGCCACCCGAGGTATGAGCGGTTCCTACAATGAGCAGTTCTTC.

The rearrangement links TRBV28 to TRBJ2-7, with a possible D match to TRBD2 (5 bases). Trimming removed 5 bases at V and 2 bases at J, with 19 bases between. CDR1 and CDR2 (germline): MDHEN, SYDVKM. This CDR3 region has 16 residues. In DNA, the CDR3 is TGTGCCAGCAGTACCCGATTAGCGAGGGAAGCCTACGAGCAGTACTTC. It is translated as CASSTRLAREAYEQYF.

The chain couples TRBV3-1 (or the pseudogene TRBV3-2) to TRBJ1-6; D unclear. V lost 2 bases and J lost 10, with 9 bases in between. Germline CDR1 is LGHDT and CDR2 is YNNKEL (reference sequence). The CDR3 totals 13 residues. CDR3 bases: TGTGCCAGCAGCCAAAGGGCCGGCTCACCCCTCCACTTT. Protein product: CASSQRAGSPLHF.

This clone was picked up many times. The gene calls are TRBV6-5 and TRBJ1-4; the match to TRBD1 covers 7 bases. The CDR3 has 13 residues. Germline V gives CDR1 MNHEY, CDR2 SVGAGI. J was trimmed by 8 bases and V by 6 bases; bases with no gene match: 6. Here the CDR3 DNA reads TGTGCCAGCAGGAGTAGGGGGCAAGAAAAACTGTTTTTT. This translates into CASRSRGQEKLFF.

This clone has at least ten counts. This sequence joins TRBV30 and TRBJ2-3; TRBD2 aligns across 10 bases. CDR1 GTSNPN and CDR2 SVGIG come from the germline V gene (reference sequence). The CDR3 spans 14 residues. The V gene end was trimmed by 4 bases and the J gene end by 6 bases; junction bases not matched to a gene: 7. The CDR3, as DNA: TGTGCCTGGAATAGGGGACTAGCGACGGATACGCAGTATTTT. Its protein is CAWNRGLATDTQYF.